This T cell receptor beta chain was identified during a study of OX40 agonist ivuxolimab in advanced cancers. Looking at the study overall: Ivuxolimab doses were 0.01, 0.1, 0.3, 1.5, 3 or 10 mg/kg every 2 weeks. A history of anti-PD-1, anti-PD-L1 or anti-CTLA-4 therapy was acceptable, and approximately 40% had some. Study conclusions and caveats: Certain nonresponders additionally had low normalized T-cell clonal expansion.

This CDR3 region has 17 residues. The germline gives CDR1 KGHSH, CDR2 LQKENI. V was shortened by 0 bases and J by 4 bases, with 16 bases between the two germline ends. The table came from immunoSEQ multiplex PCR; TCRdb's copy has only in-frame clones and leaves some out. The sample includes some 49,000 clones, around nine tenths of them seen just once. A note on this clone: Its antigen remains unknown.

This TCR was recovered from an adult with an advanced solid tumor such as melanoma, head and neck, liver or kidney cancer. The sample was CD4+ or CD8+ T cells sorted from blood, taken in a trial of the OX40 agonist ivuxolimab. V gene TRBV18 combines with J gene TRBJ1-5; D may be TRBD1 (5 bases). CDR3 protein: CASSPPGQGGKNQPQHF. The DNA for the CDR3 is TGTGCCAGCTCACCACCGGGGCAGGGAGGGAAGAATCAGCCCCAGCATTTT.